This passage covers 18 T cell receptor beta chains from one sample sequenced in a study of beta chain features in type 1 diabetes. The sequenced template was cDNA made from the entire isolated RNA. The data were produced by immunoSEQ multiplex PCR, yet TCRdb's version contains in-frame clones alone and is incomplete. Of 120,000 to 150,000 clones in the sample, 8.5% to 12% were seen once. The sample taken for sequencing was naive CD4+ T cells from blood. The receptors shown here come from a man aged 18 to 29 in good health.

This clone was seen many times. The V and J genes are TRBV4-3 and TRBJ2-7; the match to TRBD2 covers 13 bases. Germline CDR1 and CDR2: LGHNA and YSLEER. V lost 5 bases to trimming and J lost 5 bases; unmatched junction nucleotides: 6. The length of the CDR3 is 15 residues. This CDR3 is CASSSRTSGGDEQYF. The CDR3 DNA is TGCGCCAGCAGCTCACGGACTAGCGGGGGCGACGAGCAGTACTTC.

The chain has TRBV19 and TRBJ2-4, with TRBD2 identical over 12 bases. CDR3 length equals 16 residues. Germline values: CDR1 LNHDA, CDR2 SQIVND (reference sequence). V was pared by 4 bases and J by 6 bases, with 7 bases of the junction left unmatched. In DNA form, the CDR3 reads TGTGCCAGTAGTACCTTTCTAGCGGGGGGGGTAAACATTCAGTACTTC. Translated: CASSTFLAGGVNIQYF.

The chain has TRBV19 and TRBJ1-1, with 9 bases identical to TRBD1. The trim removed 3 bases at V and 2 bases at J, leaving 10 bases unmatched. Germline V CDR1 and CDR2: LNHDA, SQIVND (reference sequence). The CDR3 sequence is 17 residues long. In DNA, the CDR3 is TGTGCCAGTAGTATCCCCACCGGGACAGGGATTAACACTGAAGCTTTCTTT. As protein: CASSIPTGTGINTEAFF.

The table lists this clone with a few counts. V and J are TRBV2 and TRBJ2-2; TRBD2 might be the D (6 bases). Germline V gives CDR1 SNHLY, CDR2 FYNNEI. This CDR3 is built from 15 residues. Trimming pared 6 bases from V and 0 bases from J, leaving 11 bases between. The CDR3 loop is CASRRLATNTGELFF. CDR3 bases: TGTGCCAGCAGGAGGCTAGCGACGAACACCGGGGAGCTGTTTTTT.

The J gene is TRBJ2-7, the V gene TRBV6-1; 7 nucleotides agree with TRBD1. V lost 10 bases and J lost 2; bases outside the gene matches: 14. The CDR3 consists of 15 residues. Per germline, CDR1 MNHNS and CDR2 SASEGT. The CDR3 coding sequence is TGTGCCACCCCATTGGGGGACAGAGAAACCTACGAGCAGTACTTC. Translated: CATPLGDRETYEQYF.

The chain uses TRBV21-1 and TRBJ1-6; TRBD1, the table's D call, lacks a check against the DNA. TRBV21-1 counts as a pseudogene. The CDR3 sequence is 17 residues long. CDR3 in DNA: TGTGCCAGCAGCAAAGATGGAAGAGGGACAGGGGTTTCACCCCTCCACTTT. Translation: CASSKDGRGTGVSPLHF.

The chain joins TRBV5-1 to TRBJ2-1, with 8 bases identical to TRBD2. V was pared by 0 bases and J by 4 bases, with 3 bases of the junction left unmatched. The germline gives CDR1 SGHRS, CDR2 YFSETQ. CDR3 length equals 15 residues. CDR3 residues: CASSLDLAGYNEQFF. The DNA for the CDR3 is TGCGCCAGCAGCTTGGATTTAGCGGGGTACAATGAGCAGTTCTTC.

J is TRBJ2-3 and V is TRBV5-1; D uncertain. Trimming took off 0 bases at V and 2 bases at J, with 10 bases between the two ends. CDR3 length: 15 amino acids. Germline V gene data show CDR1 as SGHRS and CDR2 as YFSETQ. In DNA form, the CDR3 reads TGCGCCAGCAGCTTGGCATCTCAGTCCACAGATACGCAGTATTTT. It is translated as CASSLASQSTDTQYF.

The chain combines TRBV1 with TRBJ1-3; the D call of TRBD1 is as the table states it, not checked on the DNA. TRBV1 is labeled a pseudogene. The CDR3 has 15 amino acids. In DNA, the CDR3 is TGCACCAGCAGCAAAACAGGGGGCGACGGAAACACCATATATTTT. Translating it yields CTSSKTGGDGNTIYF.

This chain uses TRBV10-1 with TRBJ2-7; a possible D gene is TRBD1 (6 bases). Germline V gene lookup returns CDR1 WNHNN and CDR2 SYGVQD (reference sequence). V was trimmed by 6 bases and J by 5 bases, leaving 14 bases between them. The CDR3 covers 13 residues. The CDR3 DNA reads TGCGCCAGCAGGGAAAACAGGGTCAACGAGCAGTACTTC. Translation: CASRENRVNEQYF.

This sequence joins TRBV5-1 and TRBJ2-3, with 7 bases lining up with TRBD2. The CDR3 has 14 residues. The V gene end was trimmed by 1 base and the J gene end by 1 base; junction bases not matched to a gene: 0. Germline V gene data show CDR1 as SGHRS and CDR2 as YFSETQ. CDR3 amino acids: CASSLTSGTDTQYF. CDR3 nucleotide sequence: TGCGCCAGCAGCTTGACTAGCGGCACAGATACGCAGTATTTT.

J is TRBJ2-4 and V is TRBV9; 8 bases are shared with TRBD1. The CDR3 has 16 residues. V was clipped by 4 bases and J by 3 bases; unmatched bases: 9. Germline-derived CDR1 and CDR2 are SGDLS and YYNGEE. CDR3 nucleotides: TGTGCCAGCAGCTTAGGACAGGGAGTAGACAAAAACATTCAGTACTTC. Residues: CASSLGQGVDKNIQYF.

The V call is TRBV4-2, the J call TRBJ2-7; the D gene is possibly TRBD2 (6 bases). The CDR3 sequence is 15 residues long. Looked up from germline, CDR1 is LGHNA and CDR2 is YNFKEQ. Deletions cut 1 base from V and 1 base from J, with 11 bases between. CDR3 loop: CASSQVPGESYEQYF. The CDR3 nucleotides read TGTGCCAGCAGCCAAGTCCCGGGAGAATCCTACGAGCAGTACTTC.

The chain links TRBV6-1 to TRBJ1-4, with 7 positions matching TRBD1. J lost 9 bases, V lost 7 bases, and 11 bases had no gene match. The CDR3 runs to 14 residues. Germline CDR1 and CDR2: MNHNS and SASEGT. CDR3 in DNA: TGTGCCAGCACCCCCGACAGGGAGTCGAAAAAACTGTTTTTT. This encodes CASTPDRESKKLFF.

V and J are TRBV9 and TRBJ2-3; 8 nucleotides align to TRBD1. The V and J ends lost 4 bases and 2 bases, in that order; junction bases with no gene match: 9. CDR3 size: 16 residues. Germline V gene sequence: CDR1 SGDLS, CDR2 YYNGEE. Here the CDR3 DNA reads TGTGCCAGCAGCCCTCGAGGGGACAGGAACACAGATACGCAGTATTTT. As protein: CASSPRGDRNTDTQYF.

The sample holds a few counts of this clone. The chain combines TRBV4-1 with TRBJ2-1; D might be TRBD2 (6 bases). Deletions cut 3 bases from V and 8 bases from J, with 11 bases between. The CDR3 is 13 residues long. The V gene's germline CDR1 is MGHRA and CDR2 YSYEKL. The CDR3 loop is CASSHPRGDEQFF. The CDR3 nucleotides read TGCGCCAGCAGCCATCCGCGGGGAGATGAGCAGTTCTTC.

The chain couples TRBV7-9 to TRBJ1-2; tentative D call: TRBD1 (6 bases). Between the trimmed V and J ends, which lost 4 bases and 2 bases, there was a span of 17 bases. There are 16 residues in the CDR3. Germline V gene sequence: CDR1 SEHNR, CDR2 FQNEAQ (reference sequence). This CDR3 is CASSSDIRGLNYGYTF. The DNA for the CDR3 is TGTGCCAGCAGCTCAGATATCAGGGGCCTAAACTATGGCTACACCTTC.

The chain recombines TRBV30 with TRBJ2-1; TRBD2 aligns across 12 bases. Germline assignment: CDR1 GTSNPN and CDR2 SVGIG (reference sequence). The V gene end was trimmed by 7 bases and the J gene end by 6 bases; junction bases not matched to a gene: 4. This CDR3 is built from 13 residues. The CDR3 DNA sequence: TGTGCCTTATCTAGCGGGGGGGCCAATGAGCAGTTCTTC. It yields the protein CALSSGGANEQFF.